This TCR beta chain was retrieved from a study of T cell responses to AZD1222 COVID-19 vaccine. Germline lookup yields CDR1 SGDLS and CDR2 YYNGEE. Trimming shortened V by 4 bases and J by 4 bases, and 12 bases separated the two germline ends. This CDR3 has 14 residues. The table came from immunoSEQ multiplex PCR; TCRdb's copy has only in-frame clones and leaves some out. The table lists about 97,000 clones, approximately 90% of them singletons, with roughly 7.7% in the top ten. Here the sequenced sample was peripheral blood, taken on day 0 of AZD1222 vaccination. The V gene is TRBV9, the J gene TRBJ1-5, with a tentative D call TRBD1 (6 bases). This TCR was recovered from an adult in good health. The CDR3 DNA sequence: TGTGCCAGCAGCCCGGGACATACTAATCAGCCCCAGCATTTT. It codes for CASSPGHTNQPQHF.